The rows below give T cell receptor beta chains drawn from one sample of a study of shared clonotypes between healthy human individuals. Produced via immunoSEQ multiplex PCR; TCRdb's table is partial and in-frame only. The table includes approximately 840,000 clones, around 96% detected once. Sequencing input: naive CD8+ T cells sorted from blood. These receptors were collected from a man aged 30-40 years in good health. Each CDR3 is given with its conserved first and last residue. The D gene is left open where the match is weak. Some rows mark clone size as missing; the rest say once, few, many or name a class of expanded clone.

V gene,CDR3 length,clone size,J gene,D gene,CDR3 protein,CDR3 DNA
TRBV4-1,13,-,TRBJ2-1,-,CASSQDQAKRQFF,TGCGCCAGCAGCCAAGATCAAGCGAAACGGCAGTTCTTC
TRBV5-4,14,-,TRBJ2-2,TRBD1,CASSITGVPGELFF,TGTGCCAGCAGCATTACAGGGGTGCCCGGGGAGCTGTTTTTT
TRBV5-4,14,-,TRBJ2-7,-,CASSLGGLINEQYF,TGTGCCAGCAGCTTGGGTGGGCTCATCAACGAGCAGTACTTC
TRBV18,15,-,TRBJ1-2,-,CASSPTPGPNYGYTF,TGTGCCAGCTCACCAACGCCCGGACCCAACTATGGCTACACCTTC
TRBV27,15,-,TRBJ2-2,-,CASSLKTGNTGELFF,TGTGCCAGCAGCCTAAAAACAGGGAACACCGGGGAGCTGTTTTTT
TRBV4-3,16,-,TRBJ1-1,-,CASSLLPDRLNTEAFF,TGCGCCAGCAGCCTCTTACCGGATCGGCTGAACACTGAAGCTTTCTTT
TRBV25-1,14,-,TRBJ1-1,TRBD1,CASSRGQGNTEAFF,TGTGCCAGCAGTCGTGGACAGGGGAACACTGAAGCCTTCTTT
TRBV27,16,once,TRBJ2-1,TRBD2,CASSLDWEGLPNEQFF,TGTGCCAGCAGTTTAGATTGGGAGGGCCTACCTAATGAGCAGTTCTTC
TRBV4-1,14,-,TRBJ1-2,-,CASSQEEGSYGYTF,TGCGCCAGCAGCCAAGAAGAGGGGAGCTATGGCTACACCTTC
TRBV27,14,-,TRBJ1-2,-,CASSLDRTPQGYTF,TGTGCCAGCAGTTTAGACAGGACACCTCAAGGCTACACCTTC
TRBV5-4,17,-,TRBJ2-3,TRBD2,CASSFGLAGPSTDTQYF,TGTGCCAGCAGCTTTGGACTAGCGGGACCTAGCACAGATACGCAGTATTTT
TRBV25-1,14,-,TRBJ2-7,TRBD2,CASSGVAGAYEQYF,TGTGCCAGCAGTGGGGTGGCGGGAGCCTACGAGCAGTACTTC
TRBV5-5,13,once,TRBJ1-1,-,CASLAGVGTEAFF,TGTGCCAGCCTTGCGGGAGTCGGCACTGAAGCTTTCTTT
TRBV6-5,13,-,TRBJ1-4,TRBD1,CASMRQGNEKLFF,TGTGCCAGCATGCGACAGGGGAATGAAAAACTGTTTTTT
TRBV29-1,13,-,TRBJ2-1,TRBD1,CSVQGGTDNEQFF,TGCAGCGTACAGGGGGGCACGGACAATGAGCAGTTCTTC
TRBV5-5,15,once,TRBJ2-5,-,CASSLGTTTGETQYF,TGTGCCAGCAGCTTAGGGACGACTACGGGAGAGACCCAGTACTTC
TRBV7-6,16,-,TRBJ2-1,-,CASSPRTSGFYNEQFF,TGTGCCAGCAGTCCCCGGACATCCGGATTCTACAATGAGCAGTTCTTC
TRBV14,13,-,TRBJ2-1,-,CASSHSYYNEQFF,TGTGCCAGCAGCCATTCTTATTACAATGAGCAGTTCTTC
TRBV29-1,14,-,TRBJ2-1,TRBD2,CSVELAGGGNEQFF,TGCAGCGTGGAACTAGCGGGAGGGGGCAATGAGCAGTTCTTC
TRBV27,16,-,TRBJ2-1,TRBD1,CASSARTGLEYNEQFF,TGTGCCAGCAGTGCACGGACAGGGTTGGAGTACAATGAGCAGTTCTTC
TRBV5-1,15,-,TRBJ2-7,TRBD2,CASSLASGTRNEQYF,TGCGCCAGCAGCTTGGCTAGCGGGACACGGAACGAGCAGTACTTC
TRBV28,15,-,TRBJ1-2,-,CASSLVPTGGYGYTF,TGTGCCAGCAGTTTAGTTCCCACGGGGGGGTATGGCTACACCTTC
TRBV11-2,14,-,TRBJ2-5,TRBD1,CASSTGTAKKTQYF,TGTGCCAGCAGCACGGGGACAGCGAAGAAGACCCAGTACTTC
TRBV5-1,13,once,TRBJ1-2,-,CASRETGNYGYTF,TGCGCCAGCCGCGAGACAGGAAACTATGGCTACACCTTC